Listed below are T cell receptor beta chains from one sample, sequenced in a study of T cell repertoires in cytomegalovirus infection. These TCRs' antigens remain unknown. TCRdb independently ran MiXCR on the reads; one entry per CDR3 protein. The sample records about 890,000 distinct CDR3 sequences, around 30% being singletons. The input for sequencing was cultured CD8+ T cells from PBMCs, taken from culture after CMV antigen stimulation. These receptors were taken from a human donor in good health (CMV status not recorded). Some clones in this sample may be carry-over from other donors' samples. The conserved cysteine and the conserved F or W are not part of the CDR3 here. Size tells how often a clone was seen (once, few, many) or the class of an expanded clone, and some rows leave it out.

V gene	J gene	clone size	CDR3 protein
TRBV18	TRBJ1-5	-	ASSPRSTGGVYSNQPQH
TRBV7-9	TRBJ1-2	many	ASSSQGDYGYT
TRBV6-2/TRBV6-3	TRBJ1-6	-	TSSAPTSALH
TRBV9	TRBJ1-2	few	ASSTRDRDIYGYT
TRBV12-3/TRBV12-4	TRBJ2-2	many	ASSFIRGNPNTGELF
TRBV7-6	TRBJ2-1	many	ASSLEGLAGGNNNEQF
TRBV27	TRBJ2-1	few	ASSSGRLNEQF
TRBV2	TRBJ1-1	few	ASSFFRDRERDTEAF
TRBV7-4	TRBJ1-5	few	ASEPYSNQPQH
TRBV27	TRBJ2-1	few	ASSPPTSVAYNEQF
TRBV7-3	TRBJ2-3	many	ASSLTGGGQDTQY
TRBV4-1	TRBJ2-1	-	ASSQEQRGYSNNEQF
TRBV10-3	TRBJ1-2	once	AISETGRGGQDGYT
TRBV25-1	TRBJ1-1	many	ASSGPRTGFEAF
TRBV2	TRBJ2-1	-	ASRGLAGGHNEQF
TRBV15	TRBJ2-7	few	ATTGGYEQY
TRBV5-8	TRBJ2-7	-	ASSPGTSSGNEQY
TRBV7-4	TRBJ2-5	-	ASSFPDSGGQETQY
TRBV20-1	TRBJ2-1	-	SASSPGIGSYNEQF
TRBV4-1	TRBJ2-3	-	ASSQVSTGTDTQY
TRBV6-5	TRBJ2-3	many	ASSYSRTGGQDTQY
TRBV7-9	TRBJ2-5	-	ASSLAGGGPYQETQY
TRBV5-1	TRBJ2-5	few	ASSSIAGDRQETQY
TRBV7-8	TRBJ2-3	few	ASSLGVYGGSTDTQY
TRBV6-5	TRBJ1-2	-	ASSPPAEGLDGYT
TRBV4-1	TRBJ2-4	-	ASSQDVGVDGTGENIQY
TRBV7-3	TRBJ1-1	-	ASSQGDPGREAF
TRBV4-1	TRBJ2-3	-	ASSQASGGGDTQY
TRBV7-7	TRBJ2-2	many	ASSTSPTGELF
TRBV7-9	TRBJ1-4	-	ASSSSDRDEKLF
TRBV27	TRBJ2-7	few	ASSWRGRAPLGYEQY
TRBV6-2/TRBV6-3	TRBJ1-5	few	ASSFLVDFSNQPQH
TRBV2	TRBJ1-2	-	ASRYEGDGYT
TRBV5-1	TRBJ2-1	few	ASSSRDRGPFEQF
TRBV27	TRBJ2-1	-	ASTLGEGNEQF
TRBV19	TRBJ1-2	once	ASSRSGANYGYT
TRBV24-1	TRBJ1-2	-	ATSAQDYGYT